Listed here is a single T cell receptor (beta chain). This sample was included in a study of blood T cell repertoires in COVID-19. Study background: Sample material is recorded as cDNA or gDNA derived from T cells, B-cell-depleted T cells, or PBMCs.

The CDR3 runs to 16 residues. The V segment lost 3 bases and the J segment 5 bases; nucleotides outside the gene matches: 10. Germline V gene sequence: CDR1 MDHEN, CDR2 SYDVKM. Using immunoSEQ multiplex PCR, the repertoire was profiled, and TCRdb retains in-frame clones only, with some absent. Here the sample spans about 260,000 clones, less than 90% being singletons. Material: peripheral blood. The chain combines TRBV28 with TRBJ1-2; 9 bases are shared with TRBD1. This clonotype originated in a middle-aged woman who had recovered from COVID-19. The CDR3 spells CASSFPGQGYLYGYTF. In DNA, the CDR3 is TGTGCCAGCAGTTTCCCTGGACAGGGGTATTTGTATGGCTACACCTTC.